These 16 T cell receptor beta chains share one sample of origin, sequenced in a study of regulatory T cells in long-lasting Graves disease. Researchers made TCR beta libraries by using iRepertoire HTBI primers and running Arm-PCR on CDR3 regions. One entry per CDR3 protein, called by TCRdb with MiXCR from the multiplex PCR reads. The repertoire includes approximately 230,000 distinct CDR3 sequences, around 17% of them detected once, and 22% sits in the top ten. Time point specified: newly diagnosed GD, antithyroid drugs for less than 3 months. RNA isolated from PBMCs was used to make the TCR library. Sample: peripheral blood mononuclear cells (PBMCs), taken at new diagnosis, from a patient treated with antithyroid drugs. The receptors here all came from a female donor with Graves disease.

This clonotype occurred a few times. The chain recombines TRBV28 with TRBJ2-5; D may be TRBD2 (5 bases). This CDR3 spans 13 amino acids. Deletions cut 5 bases from V and 4 bases from J, with 11 bases between. Germline CDR1 reads MDHEN; CDR2 reads SYDVKM. The CDR3 bases are TGTGCCAGCAGTACAGAGGGTTTAGAGACCCAGTACTTC. Protein sequence: CASSTEGLETQYF.

Many counts were recorded for this clonotype. The chain combines TRBV29-1 with TRBJ2-1, with 7 bases that match TRBD2. The ends lost 3 bases at V and 7 bases at J; junction bases unmatched: 9. Germline CDR1 SQVTM, CDR2 ANQGSEA. The CDR3 is made up of 14 amino acids. The CDR3 loop reads CSVDRREKRNEQFF. The CDR3 coding sequence is TGCAGCGTTGATCGGCGGGAGAAGAGAAATGAGCAGTTCTTC.

On this clonotype: At one boundary the junction diverges from the germline segment, which might be a read error. The J gene is TRBJ1-2, the V gene TRBV5-1, with D maybe TRBD1 (5 bases). The germline CDR1 and CDR2 sequences are SGHRS and YFSETQ. This CDR3 has 13 amino acids. CDR3 sequence (DNA): TGTGCCAGCAGCTTGGAACAGAGGGGTGGCTACACCTTC. Translating it yields CASSLEQRGGYTF.

This chain joins TRBV7-9 and TRBJ2-4; the D gene is possibly TRBD1 (8 bases). In germline, CDR1 is SEHNR, CDR2 FQNEAQ (reference sequence). Between the trimmed V and J ends, which lost 5 bases and 6 bases, there was a span of 14 bases. The CDR3 runs 14 residues. The CDR3 nucleotides are TGTGCCAGCAGCAGCGGGACAGGAGTAAACATTCAGTACTTC. It specifies CASSSGTGVNIQYF.

This clonotype has a count of ten or more. The J gene is TRBJ1-1, the V gene TRBV3-1, with TRBD1 matching over 9 bases. This CDR3 contains 13 residues. Germline V gene lookup returns CDR1 LGHDT and CDR2 YNNKEL (reference sequence). V lost 6 bases and J lost 5; bases outside the gene matches: 4. CDR3 bases: TGTGCCAGCAGGAGACAGGGGGAGACTGAAGCTTTCTTT. As protein: CASRRQGETEAFF.

Details on this clonotype: It differs at one base from a far larger clone, so likely a read error. The missing conserved phenylalanine or tryptophan at the end of this CDR3 makes a read error likely. The chain is built from TRBV2 and TRBJ2-7, with a weak D call TRBD2 (5 bases). The CDR3 sequence is 16 residues long. The V gene's germline CDR1 is SNHLY and CDR2 FYNNEI. Trimming took off 5 bases at V and 2 bases at J, with 19 bases between the two ends. Here the CDR3 DNA reads TGTGCCAGCAGTTTAGCCGAGGGCAGAGCCACCTACGAGCAGTACTCC. Protein sequence: CASSLAEGRATYEQYS.

This clonotype occurred many times. This chain uses TRBV29-1 with TRBJ2-2; D is uncertain. V was clipped by 3 bases and J by 6 bases, with 17 bases between them. Germline V gene data show CDR1 as SQVTM and CDR2 as ANQGSEA. The CDR3 length is 15 residues. The CDR3 DNA reads TGCAGCGTTGACTTTGGGGAAGGGTTGGCCGGGGAGCTGTTTTTT. It codes for CSVDFGEGLAGELFF.

The sample holds many counts of this clonotype. This rearrangement joins TRBV10-2 to TRBJ2-2; D is possibly TRBD2 (6 bases). Deletions cut 2 bases from V and 0 bases from J, with 13 bases between. The CDR3 has 17 residues. Germline assignment: CDR1 WSHSY and CDR2 SAAADI. CDR3 residues: CASSEGSGVSNTGELFF. In nucleotides, the CDR3 is TGCGCCAGCAGTGAGGGGTCGGGAGTATCGAACACCGGGGAGCTGTTTTTT.

The CDR3: CASSGGHNTEAFF. CDR3 bases: TGTGCCAGCAGCGGTGGACATAACACTGAAGCTTTCTTT. The V gene is TRBV11-3, the J gene TRBJ1-1; D may be TRBD1 (5 bases). V lost 5 bases and J lost 2, with 9 bases in between. Germline V gene lookup returns CDR1 SGHNT and CDR2 YENEEA. The length of the CDR3 is 13 residues.

V usage is TRBV7-9 and J usage is TRBJ2-4, with D unclear. The germline gives CDR1 SEHNR, CDR2 FQNEAQ (reference sequence). The length of the CDR3 is 13 residues. Trimming cost V 2 bases and J 8 bases, with 10 bases left between them. This CDR3 reads CASSLLSTDIQYF. The CDR3 DNA reads TGTGCCAGCAGCTTATTATCGACGGACATTCAGTACTTC.

The chain uses TRBV7-8 and TRBJ2-7; the D is unclear. Trimming removed 5 bases from V and 5 bases from J, with 22 bases in between. This CDR3 region has 16 residues. The V gene's germline CDR1 is SGHVS and CDR2 FQNEAQ. The CDR3 region has the DNA TGTGCCAGCAGCGCGTATGTGGGCCAAAGGGTGGACGAGCAGTACTTC. It translates to CASSAYVGQRVDEQYF.

This clonotype was recorded a few times. The chain is built from TRBV27 and TRBJ2-5; 7 bases line up with TRBD2. The CDR3 loop spans 15 amino acids. After removal of 5 bases from V and 5 bases from J, the junction contained 11 bases not matched to a gene. The germline V gene has CDR1 MNHEY and CDR2 SMNVEV (reference sequence). CDR3 region: CASSHSTRGWETQYF. In DNA, the CDR3 is TGTGCCAGCAGTCATTCCACGCGGGGGTGGGAGACCCAGTACTTC.

This clonotype was seen repeatedly, ten times or more. This chain uses TRBV6-1 with TRBJ1-1, with D unresolved. Trimming shortened V by 6 bases and J by 2 bases, and 13 bases separated the two germline ends. The CDR3 runs to 14 residues. Germline assignment: CDR1 MNHNS and CDR2 SASEGT. CDR3: CASSLLSVNTEAFF. CDR3 coding DNA: TGTGCCAGCAGCTTACTCAGTGTAAACACTGAAGCTTTCTTT.

This clonotype occurred many times. V and J are TRBV11-3 and TRBJ2-2; D perhaps matches TRBD2 (5 bases). Germline CDR1 SGHNT, CDR2 YENEEA. Between the trimmed V and J ends, which lost 7 bases and 0 bases, there was a span of 9 bases. The CDR3 covers 14 residues. The DNA for the CDR3 is TGTGCCAGCATCCTAGCAGCGAACACCGGGGAGCTGTTTTTT. It codes for CASILAANTGELFF.

This chain connects TRBV6-1 to TRBJ1-5; D might be TRBD1 (5 bases). The CDR3 spans 13 residues. Trimming pared 8 bases from V and 5 bases from J, leaving 13 bases between. CDR1 MNHNS and CDR2 SASEGT come from the germline V gene. Here the CDR3 DNA reads TGTGCCAGCCGGGGGGGGACTGATCAGCCCCAGCATTTT. Protein sequence: CASRGGTDQPQHF.

This clonotype was seen ten or more times. V and J are TRBV20-1 and TRBJ2-3; 10 bases match TRBD2. Per germline, CDR1 DFQATT and CDR2 SNEGSKA (reference sequence). The trim removed 5 bases at V and 0 bases at J, leaving 8 bases unmatched. The CDR3 is made up of 16 amino acids. The CDR3 here is CSAFVAGGASTDTQYF. The CDR3 DNA follows: TGCAGTGCTTTTGTAGCGGGAGGAGCTAGCACAGATACGCAGTATTTT.